The entry below describes one T cell receptor (beta chain). Sequencing used immunoSEQ multiplex PCR; TCRdb keeps in-frame clones, though not all of them. The sample carries roughly 160,000 clones, around 90% recorded once. The data derive from a study of blood T cell repertoires in COVID-19. CDR3 length: 13 residues. The V gene end was trimmed by 5 bases and the J gene end by 7 bases; junction bases not matched to a gene: 5. The germline V gene has CDR1 MNHEY and CDR2 SVGAGI. This sequence was found in a woman older than 75 with COVID-19, enrolled during active disease. Sequencing used peripheral blood. This sequence joins TRBV6-5 and TRBJ1-2; 9 nucleotides align to TRBD1. CDR3 nucleotides: TGTGCCAGCAGTCCCCGGGACAGGGTTGGCTACACCTTC. This codes for CASSPRDRVGYTF.